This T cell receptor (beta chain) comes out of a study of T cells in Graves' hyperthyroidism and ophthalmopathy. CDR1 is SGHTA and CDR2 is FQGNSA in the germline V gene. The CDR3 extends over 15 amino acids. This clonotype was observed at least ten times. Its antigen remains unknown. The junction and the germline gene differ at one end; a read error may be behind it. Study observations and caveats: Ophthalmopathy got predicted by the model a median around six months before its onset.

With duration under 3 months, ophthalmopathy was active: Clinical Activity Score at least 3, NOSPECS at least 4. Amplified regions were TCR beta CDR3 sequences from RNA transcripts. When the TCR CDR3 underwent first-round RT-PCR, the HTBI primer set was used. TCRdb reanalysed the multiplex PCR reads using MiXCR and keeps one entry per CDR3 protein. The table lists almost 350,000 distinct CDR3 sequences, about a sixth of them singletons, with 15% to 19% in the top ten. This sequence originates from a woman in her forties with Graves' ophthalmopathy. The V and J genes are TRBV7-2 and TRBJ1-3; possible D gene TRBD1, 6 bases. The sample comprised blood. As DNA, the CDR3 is TGTGCCAGCAGCTTGATGGGGGCGGCTGGAAACACCATACATTTT. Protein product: CASSLMGAAGNTIHF.